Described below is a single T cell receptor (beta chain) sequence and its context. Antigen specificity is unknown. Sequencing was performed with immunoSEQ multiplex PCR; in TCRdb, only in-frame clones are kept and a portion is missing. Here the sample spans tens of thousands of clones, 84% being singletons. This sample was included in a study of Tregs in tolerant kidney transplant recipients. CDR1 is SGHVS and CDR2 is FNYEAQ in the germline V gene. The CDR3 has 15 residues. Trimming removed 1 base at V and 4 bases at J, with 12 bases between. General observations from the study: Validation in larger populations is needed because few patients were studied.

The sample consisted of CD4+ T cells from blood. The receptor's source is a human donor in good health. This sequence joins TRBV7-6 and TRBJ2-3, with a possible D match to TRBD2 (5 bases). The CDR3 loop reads CASSLEPQEADTQYF. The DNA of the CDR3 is TGTGCCAGCAGCTTAGAGCCCCAGGAGGCAGATACGCAGTATTTT.